Here is one T cell receptor beta chain with its context. Authors' methods: Reference gene primers were amplified, and this amplification served to estimate nucleated cell counts. Clones were read by immunoSEQ multiplex PCR, and TCRdb kept only the in-frame ones, dropping some. The DNA gave D and trimming, while V, J and clone size come from that table. The repertoire holds over 200,000 clones, roughly four fifths seen once, with 7.6% in the top ten. This sample stems from a study of blood T cell repertoires in COVID-19. Study context: Sites across the United States, Italy and Spain contributed samples from acute and convalescent COVID-19. Sources were T cells, B-cell-depleted T cells, or PBMCs; the material itself was cDNA or gDNA.

The sequence derives from a woman aged 50 to 60 with active or convalescent COVID-19. Sequenced: peripheral blood.

The chain's CDR3 is CASSLDRWRVNIQYF. The CDR3 nucleotides are TGTGCCAGCAGTCTAGACAGATGGAGGGTGAACATTCAGTACTTC. This sequence joins TRBV7-2 and TRBJ2-4; weak D call: TRBD2 (6 bases). The CDR3 spans 15 residues. Per germline, CDR1 SGHTA and CDR2 FQGNSA. The V end lost 6 bases, the J end lost 7 bases, and 19 bases lay between the germline ends.